One TCR beta chain is described in this entry. The sample is drawn from a study of T cells after posttransplantation cyclophosphamide. Cyclophosphamide on days +3 and +4 followed busulfan-fludarabine conditioning and a marrow graft. Only in-frame clones appear in the TCRdb table, and some are missing; sequencing was by immunoSEQ multiplex PCR. Here the sample spans about 36,000 clones, around 80% being singletons. The CDR3 contains 17 residues. The germline CDR1 and CDR2 sequences are SGHDT and YYEEEE. The ends were cut back, 4 bases at V and 2 bases at J, with 21 bases in the middle. This receptor was identified in a female patient aged 40-50 years who received an allogeneic stem cell transplant from a related donor, was CMV-positive, and had no GVHD. Some T cells here may be from the graft donor. The chain is built from TRBV5-6 and TRBJ2-5; D perhaps matches TRBD2 (6 bases). Here the sequenced sample was CD4+ T cells sorted from blood, taken approximately 2,000 days after a stem cell transplant with posttransplant cyclophosphamide. CDR3 region: CASSLYGGSRLQETQYF. DNA of the CDR3: TGTGCCAGCAGCCTTTATGGGGGGAGCCGTTTGCAAGAGACCCAGTACTTC.